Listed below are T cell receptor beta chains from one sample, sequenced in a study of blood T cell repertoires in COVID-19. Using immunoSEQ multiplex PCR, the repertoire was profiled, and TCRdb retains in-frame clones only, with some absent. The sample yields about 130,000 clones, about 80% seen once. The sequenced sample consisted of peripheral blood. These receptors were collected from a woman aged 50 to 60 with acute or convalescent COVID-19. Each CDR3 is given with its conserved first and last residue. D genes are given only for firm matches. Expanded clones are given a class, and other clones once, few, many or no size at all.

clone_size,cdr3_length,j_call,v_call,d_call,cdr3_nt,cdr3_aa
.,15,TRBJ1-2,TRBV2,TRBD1,TGTGCCAGCAGTACCGGACAGGGAGGGGACTATGGCTACACCTTC,CASSTGQGGDYGYTF
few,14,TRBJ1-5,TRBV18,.,TGTGCCAGCTCCCTAACAGATAGCAATCAGCCCCAGCATTTT,CASSLTDSNQPQHF
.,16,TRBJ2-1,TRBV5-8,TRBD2,TGTGCCAGCAGCACCAACCGACTAGCGGGGGGGAATGAGCAGTTCTTC,CASSTNRLAGGNEQFF
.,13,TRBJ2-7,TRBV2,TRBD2,TGTGCCAGCAGGACAGCGGGAGTTTACGAGCAGTACTTC,CASRTAGVYEQYF
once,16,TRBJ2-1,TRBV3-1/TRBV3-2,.,TGTGCCAGCAGCGACGTAGCGGTTAGCTCCTACAATGAGCAGTTCTTC,CASSDVAVSSYNEQFF
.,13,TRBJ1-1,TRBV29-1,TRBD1,TGCAGCGCCCTGACAGGGTCTTACACTGAAGCTTTCTTT,CSALTGSYTEAFF
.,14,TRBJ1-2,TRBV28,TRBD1,TGTGCCAGCAGTTTAGACAGGGGGATCTATGGCTACACCTTC,CASSLDRGIYGYTF
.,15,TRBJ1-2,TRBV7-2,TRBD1,TGTGCCAGCAGCTTAGTGGGGGGACAGAACTATGGCTACACCTTC,CASSLVGGQNYGYTF
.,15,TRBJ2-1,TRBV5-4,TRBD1,TGTGCCAGCAGCTTTGACAGGGGTAGCTACAATGAGCAGTTCTTC,CASSFDRGSYNEQFF
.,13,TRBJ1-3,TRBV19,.,TGTGCCAGTAGTACTGGCGGAGGAAACACCATATATTTT,CASSTGGGNTIYF
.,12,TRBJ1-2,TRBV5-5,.,TGTGCCAGCAGCATACCCAGGGGTGGCTACACCTTC,CASSIPRGGYTF
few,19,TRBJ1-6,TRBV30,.,TGTGCCTGGAGTGTAACAGGCGGACGATTCAGCTCCTATAATTCACCCCTCCACTTT,CAWSVTGGRFSSYNSPLHF
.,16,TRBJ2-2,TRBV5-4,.,TGTGCCAGCAGCCGAAGGACAGACAAGAACACCGGGGAGCTGTTTTTT,CASSRRTDKNTGELFF
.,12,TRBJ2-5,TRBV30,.,TGTGCCTGGAGTGTACAAAAGGAGACCCAGTACTTC,CAWSVQKETQYF
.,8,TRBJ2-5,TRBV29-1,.,TGCAGCGTTGAAGACTTGTACTTC,CSVEDLYF
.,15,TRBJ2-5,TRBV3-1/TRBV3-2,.,TGTGCCAGCAGCCAAGGGCAGCTTCGAGGGGAGACCCAGTACTTC,CASSQGQLRGETQYF
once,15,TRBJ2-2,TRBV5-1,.,TGCGCCAGCAGCTTATCCGGGAAAAACACCGGGGAGCTGTTTTTT,CASSLSGKNTGELFF
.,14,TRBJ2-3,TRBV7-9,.,TGTGCCAGCAGCTTAGCGGGAGGAGGGGATACGCAGTATTTT,CASSLAGGGDTQYF
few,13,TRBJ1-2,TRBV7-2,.,TGTGCCAGCAGCTCTCGGGGGACTTCCAGCTACACCTTC,CASSSRGTSSYTF
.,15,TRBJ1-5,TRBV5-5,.,TGTGCCAGCAGCCCTACAGGGACTAGCAATCAGCCCCAGCATTTT,CASSPTGTSNQPQHF
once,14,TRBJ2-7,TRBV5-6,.,TGTGCCAGCAGCTTGCCGGGGAGCTCCTACGAGCAGTACTTC,CASSLPGSSYEQYF
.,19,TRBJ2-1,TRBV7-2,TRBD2,TGTGCCAGCAGCTTAGGGCTAGCGGGAGGGAAAGGACTGGACAATGAGCAGTTCTTC,CASSLGLAGGKGLDNEQFF
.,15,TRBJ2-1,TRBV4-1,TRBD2,TGCGCCAGCAGCCAAGGGACTAGCGGTAACAATGAGCAGTTCTTC,CASSQGTSGNNEQFF
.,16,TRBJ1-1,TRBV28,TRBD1,TGTGCCAGCAGTCCCAAAAGGACAGGGCGGTACACTGAAGCTTTCTTT,CASSPKRTGRYTEAFF
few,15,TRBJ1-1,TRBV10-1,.,TGCGCCAGCAGTGAGACGGGACTTCGTGACACTGAAGCTTTCTTT,CASSETGLRDTEAFF
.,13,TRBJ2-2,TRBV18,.,TGTGCCAGCTCACCATCTTCTACCGGGGAGCTGTTTTTT,CASSPSSTGELFF
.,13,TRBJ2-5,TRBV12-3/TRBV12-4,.,TGTGCCAGCAGTCCAGCGACCCGGGAGACCCAGTACTTC,CASSPATRETQYF
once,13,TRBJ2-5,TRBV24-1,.,TGTGCCACCAGTGATAACAGGGTGGAGACCCAGTACTTC,CATSDNRVETQYF
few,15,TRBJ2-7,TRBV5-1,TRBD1,TGCGCCAGCAGCTTAATCGGGACAGGCACCTACGAGCAGTACTTC,CASSLIGTGTYEQYF
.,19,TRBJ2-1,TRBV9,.,TGTGCCAGCAGCGCCTCGCCTAGGGAGCGGGCGAGCTCCTACAATGAGCAGTTCTTC,CASSASPRERASSYNEQFF
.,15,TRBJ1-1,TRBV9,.,TGTGCCAGCAGCGTGGGGTCGGGAGTTGGGACTGAAGCTTTCTTT,CASSVGSGVGTEAFF
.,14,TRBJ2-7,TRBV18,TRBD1,TGTGCCAGCTCACCCGGACAGGCCGACTACGAGCAGTACTTC,CASSPGQADYEQYF
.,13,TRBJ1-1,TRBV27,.,TGTGCCAGCAGTTTAATAGGGAGGACTGAAGCTTTCTTT,CASSLIGRTEAFF
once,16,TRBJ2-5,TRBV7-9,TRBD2,TGTGCCAGCAGCCGACGAGCGGGAGGGCTGCCGGAGACCCAGTACTTC,CASSRRAGGLPETQYF
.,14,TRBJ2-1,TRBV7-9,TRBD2,TGTGCCAGCAGCCCTCGGACTAGTCACCGCGAGCAGTTCTTC,CASSPRTSHREQFF
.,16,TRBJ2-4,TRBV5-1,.,TGCGCCAGCAGCAGGACAGACACTTTAGCCAAAAACATTCAGTACTTC,CASSRTDTLAKNIQYF
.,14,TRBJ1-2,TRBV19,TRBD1,TGTGCCAGTACGGAGACAGGGGGGGACTATGGCTACACCTTC,CASTETGGDYGYTF
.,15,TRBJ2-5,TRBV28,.,TGTGCCAGCAGTTTCTTGACTAGATTACAAGAGACCCAGTACTTC,CASSFLTRLQETQYF
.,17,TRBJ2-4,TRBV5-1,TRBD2,TGCGCCAGCAGCCCAAATGACGGGGGGGCAGGCAAAAACATTCAGTACTTC,CASSPNDGGAGKNIQYF
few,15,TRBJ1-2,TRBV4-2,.,TGTGCCAGCAGCCAAGATGAAGGGGGGGGCTATGGCTACACCTTC,CASSQDEGGGYGYTF
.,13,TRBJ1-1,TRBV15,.,TGTGCCACCAGCAGAGTGGGACTCACTGAAGCTTTCTTT,CATSRVGLTEAFF
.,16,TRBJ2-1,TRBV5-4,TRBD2,TGTGCCAGCAGCGTCCTAGCGGGGGGGACCTACAATGAGCAGTTCTTC,CASSVLAGGTYNEQFF
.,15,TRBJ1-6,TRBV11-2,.,TGTGCCAGCAGCTTAGCAGACCTAGATAATTCACCCCTCCACTTT,CASSLADLDNSPLHF
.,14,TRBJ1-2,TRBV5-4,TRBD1,TGTGCCAGCAGCTGGGGACAGGAGAACTATGGCTACACCTTC,CASSWGQENYGYTF
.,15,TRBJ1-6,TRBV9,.,TGTGCCAGCAGCGTTTCCCCCAGGGGTAATTCACCCCTCCACTTT,CASSVSPRGNSPLHF
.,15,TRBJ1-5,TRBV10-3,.,TGTGCCTCTAAAGGGAGCAGTCTCGACGGCCAGCCCCAGCATTTT,CASKGSSLDGQPQHF
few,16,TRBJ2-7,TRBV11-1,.,TGTGCCAGCAGCTTAGCATCAGTGGAACTATCCTACGAGCAGTACTTC,CASSLASVELSYEQYF
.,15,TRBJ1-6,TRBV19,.,TGTGCCAGTAGTATGGCAACTATTATCGATTCACCCCTCCACTTT,CASSMATIIDSPLHF
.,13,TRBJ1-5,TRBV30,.,TGTGCCTGGTCACAGGGAAGCAATCAGCCCCAGCATTTT,CAWSQGSNQPQHF
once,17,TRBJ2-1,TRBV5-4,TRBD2,TGTGCCAGCAGCAAATCGCTGGGCGGGGGAACCGGGAATGAGCAGTTCTTC,CASSKSLGGGTGNEQFF
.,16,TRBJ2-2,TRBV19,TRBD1,TGTGCCAGTAGAAGGGACAGGGTCGCGAACACCGGGGAGCTGTTTTTT,CASRRDRVANTGELFF
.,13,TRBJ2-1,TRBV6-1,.,TGTGCCAGCAGTGAATTCCGGGAATCTGAGCAGTTCTTC,CASSEFRESEQFF
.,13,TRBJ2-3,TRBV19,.,TGTGCCAGTAGACAGGGATCCACAGATACGCAGTATTTT,CASRQGSTDTQYF
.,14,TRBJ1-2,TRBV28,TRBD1,TGTGCCAGCATCACGACAGGGGGCCCGGGTGGCTACACCTTC,CASITTGGPGGYTF
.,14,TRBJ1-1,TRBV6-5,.,TGTGCCAGCACCCCTGAGTCGGGAGCTACTGAAGCTTTCTTT,CASTPESGATEAFF
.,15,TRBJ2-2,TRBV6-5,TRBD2,TGTGCCAGCAGAGCGGGGGGATCGAACACCGGGGAGCTGTTTTTT,CASRAGGSNTGELFF
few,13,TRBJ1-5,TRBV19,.,TGTGCCAGTAATGACAGACCTAATCAGCCCCAGCATTTT,CASNDRPNQPQHF
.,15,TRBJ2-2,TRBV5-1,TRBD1,TGCGCCAGCAGCACGGGACAGGGGGCCACCGGGGAGCTGTTTTTT,CASSTGQGATGELFF